This T cell receptor (beta chain) was sequenced during a study of siplizumab effects on memory and regulatory T cells. TCRdb's copy holds only in-frame clones and misses some; the assay was immunoSEQ multiplex PCR. The table includes around 120,000 clones, about 94% detected once. CDR1 is SGDLS and CDR2 is YYNGEE in the germline V gene. Deletions cut 4 bases from V and 5 bases from J, with 4 bases between. The CDR3 length is 11 residues. Concerning this clone: The antigen is not known.

Study-level results: Proliferating siplizumab-culture Tregs lacked confirmation of suppressive function. Treg-derived clones made up an average of around 75% of mappable alloreactive CD4+ clones with siplizumab and roughly 29% in controls. Alloreactive sequences from unstimulated CD4+ memory cells fell significantly with siplizumab. Greater diversity than memory cells seemed evident in naive T cells, which also appeared to be major alloresponse contributors.

The gene calls are TRBV9 and TRBJ2-1; no clear D. Sequencing input: non-Treg CD4+ T cells sorted from blood. The sequence was obtained from a human donor in good health. The CDR3 region has the DNA TGTGCCAGCAGCCAGGACAATGAGCAGTTCTTC. This sequence encodes CASSQDNEQFF.